The T cell receptor beta chain described here comes from a study of a mutant IDH1 vaccine in newly diagnosed glioma. This clone was seen a single time. Antigen unknown. J gave up 3 bases and V 5 bases, and 4 bases lay outside the gene matches. The length of the CDR3 is 15 residues. CDR1 SEHNR and CDR2 FQNEAQ come from the germline V gene (reference sequence). Clones were read by immunoSEQ multiplex PCR, and TCRdb kept only the in-frame ones, dropping some. The sample gives about 32,000 clones, roughly 80% of which show up once; about 11% is in the top ten. Regarding time point: week 35, safety follow-up. Vaccine doses each comprised 300 ug of mutant IDH1 20-mer peptide, with topical imiquimod.

This chain uses TRBV7-9 with TRBJ2-7; 13 bases align to TRBD2. The receptor was isolated from a woman aged 40 to 49 with glioma. Sequencing used PBMCs, obtained from a glioma patient whose treatment included an IDH1 peptide vaccine. The CDR3 is CASSKLAGGLYEQYF. The CDR3 DNA reads as TGTGCCAGCAGCAAACTAGCGGGGGGGCTCTACGAGCAGTACTTC.